This TCR beta chain was sequenced during a study of CD8+ T cells in alopecia areata. The wider study: For 6 to 18 months, tofacitinib was taken, and 6 months off drug followed. Severity scores in treated patients reflected the percentage of scalp affected.

Investigators isolated RNA and reverse transcribed it into cDNA to act as the sequencing template. TCRdb's table, derived via immunoSEQ multiplex PCR, lists solely in-frame clones and lacks some. This table has approximately 45,000 clones, about 71% appearing once. A remark on this clone: The antigen is not known.

V lost 2 bases and J lost 6, with 7 bases in between. The CDR3 has 11 amino acids. Germline V gives CDR1 SQVTM, CDR2 ANQGSEA. The study's findings and limits: Normal skin's resident alphabeta T cells are also sequenced in scalp samples. Links between baseline CD8+ expansion and response need larger treated cohorts.

The treatment: oral pan-JAK inhibitor, 5-10 mg twice daily. The chain has TRBV29-1 and TRBJ1-2; D is unclear. The material sequenced was CD8+ T cells sorted from blood, taken at week 4, from a patient treated with tofacitinib. The source of this sequence is a human donor with alopecia areata. DNA for the CDR3: TGCAGCGTTGAAAAAGGGAATGGCTACACCTTC. Translating it yields CSVEKGNGYTF. The complete variable domain, with remaining parts taken from reference TRBV29-1 and TRBJ1-2, reads SAVISQKPSRDICQRGTSLTIQCQVDSQVTMMFWYRQQPGQSLTLIATANQGSEATYESGFVIDKFPISRPNLTFSTLTVSNMSPEDSSIYLCSVEKGNGYTFGSGTRLTVV.